This T cell receptor beta chain was found in a study of Tregs in tolerant kidney transplant recipients. Recipients received nonmyeloablative bone marrow transplants from related graft donors, with transient mixed chimerism. Unstimulated regulatory T cells (CD4+CD25+CD127-), CD4+CD25- non-regulatory cells, CD4 and CD8 cells were FACS-sorted from thawed PBMCs. There are 12 residues in the CDR3. The germline gives CDR1 SGHDT, CDR2 YYEEEE. V lost 4 bases, J lost 16 bases, and 17 bases lay in between. The data were produced by immunoSEQ multiplex PCR, yet TCRdb's version contains in-frame clones alone and is incomplete. Here the sample spans fewer than 60,000 clones, about 90% being singletons. Study outcomes and limitations: Activated donor B cell expansion appeared to reveal the most relevant donor-specific TCRbeta repertoire. Changing PCR primers prevented nucleotide comparison between some patients' samples.

Points on this clone: Its matching antigen is unknown.

The source of this sequence is a human patient who received a combined kidney and bone marrow transplant. Some of the T cells may derive from the graft donor. The J gene is TRBJ1-4, the V gene TRBV5-6; perhaps TRBD1 as D (5 bases). This specimen consisted of CD8+ T cells from blood (PBMCs), obtained 24 months after the transplant. CDR3 sequence: CASSPGRGVEFF. The DNA of the CDR3 is TGTGCCAGCAGCCCTGGAAGGGGTGTTGAGTTTTTT.